These 25 T cell receptor beta chains originate from one sample sequenced in a study of post-analysis software for immune sequencing data. cDNA libraries for TCR beta contained unique molecular identifiers. TCRdb passed the PCR reads through MiXCR, listing each CDR3 protein once. The repertoire holds roughly 400,000 distinct CDR3 sequences, with more than 30% as singletons. Overall study results and limits: Patients carried four or five TRBV segments more frequently than controls did, and TRBV5-6, TRBV5-1 and TRBV20-1 were among them.

Their specific antigens are unknown. The sequenced sample consisted of blood. The origin of the receptors is a girl between 2 and 10 years old with multiple sclerosis.

The chain joins TRBV29-1 to TRBJ2-7, with TRBD1 matching 7 bases. V shed 6 bases and J 2 bases; nucleotides not matched to a gene: 7. Per the germline V gene, CDR1 is SQVTM and CDR2 is ANQGSEA. The CDR3 length is 13 residues. This chain's CDR3 is CSVPGTATYEQYF. Here the CDR3 DNA reads TGCAGCGTGCCCGGGACAGCTACCTACGAGCAGTACTTC.

This clonotype appeared a few times. The rearrangement uses TRBV6-4 and TRBJ2-1; perhaps TRBD2 as D (5 bases). The germline V and J ends were trimmed by 5 bases and 8 bases, with 19 bases remaining between them. CDR1 is MRHNA and CDR2 is SNTAGT in the germline V gene. CDR3 length: 15 amino acids. The CDR3: CASSQSYRGGHEQFF. The DNA of the CDR3 is TGTGCCAGCAGTCAAAGCTACCGGGGTGGGCATGAGCAGTTCTTC.

This clonotype was detected only once. The chain has TRBV5-1 and TRBJ1-1, with D maybe TRBD1 (6 bases). Trimming pared 4 bases from V and 0 bases from J, leaving 19 bases between. This CDR3 has 17 residues. Germline lookup yields CDR1 SGHRS and CDR2 YFSETQ. The DNA of the CDR3 is TGCGCCAGCAGCACGGTGACAGGTCCGACATTGAACACTGAAGCTTTCTTT. Amino acids: CASSTVTGPTLNTEAFF.

Only a few counts were recorded for this clonotype. The rearrangement links TRBV5-1 to TRBJ1-2, with D possibly TRBD1 on 6 matching bases. The germline V gene encodes CDR1 SGHRS and CDR2 YFSETQ. Between the trimmed V and J ends, which lost 5 bases and 6 bases, there was a span of 26 bases. This CDR3 is 17 amino acids long. The DNA for the CDR3 is TGCGCCAGCAGACTTAACTCGGACAGCCTCCAAGTGGATGGCTACACCTTC. This gives the protein CASRLNSDSLQVDGYTF.

CDR3 DNA sequence: TGTGCCACCAGCAGAGTGTGGCAGGTCAAAGACGAGCAGTACTTC. It is translated as CATSRVWQVKDEQYF. The chain joins TRBV15 to TRBJ2-7; D is ambiguous. Germline CDR1 and CDR2: LNHNV and YYDKDF (reference sequence). V was shortened by 1 base and J by 5 bases, with 15 bases between the two germline ends. The CDR3 is 15 residues long. The entire variable domain, with the rest obtained from reference TRBV15 and TRBJ2-7, is as follows: DAMVIQNPRYQVTQFGKPVTLSCSQTLNHNVMYWYQQKSSQAPKLLFHYYDKDFNNEADTPDNFQSRRPNTSFCFLDIRSPGLGDTAMYLCATSRVWQVKDEQYFGPGTRLTVT.

This clonotype was counted a few times. The chain links TRBV6-5 to TRBJ2-5; D is uncertain. The CDR3 is 15 residues long. Per the germline V gene, CDR1 is MNHEY and CDR2 is SVGAGI. The V and J ends lost 0 bases and 2 bases respectively, with 10 bases between them. The CDR3 DNA follows: TGTGCCAGCAGTTACTCCGGCCGGCCTCAAGAGACCCAGTACTTC. Protein sequence: CASSYSGRPQETQYF.

In this sample, this clonotype turned up a few times. The V gene is TRBV6-2 or TRBV6-3, the J gene TRBJ2-4; a possible D gene is TRBD1 (6 bases). The CDR3 has 14 residues. The germline V gene encodes CDR1 MNHEY and CDR2 SVGEGT. The V and J ends lost 5 bases and 0 bases respectively, with 8 bases between them. CDR3 protein: CASSGQSAKNIQYF. CDR3 sequence (DNA): TGTGCCAGCAGTGGACAGTCAGCCAAAAACATTCAGTACTTC.

This clonotype came up a few times. The gene calls are TRBV7-2 and TRBJ2-3, with D hard to call. The germline V and J ends were trimmed by 5 bases and 1 base, with 16 bases remaining between them. In germline, CDR1 is SGHTA, CDR2 FQGNSA. This CDR3 is 16 amino acids long. Written as DNA, the CDR3 is TGTGCCAGCAGCCTTACCGCGACTCTTGGCACAGATACGCAGTATTTT. Translation: CASSLTATLGTDTQYF.

This clonotype was found many times. V usage is TRBV4-2 and J usage is TRBJ2-1, with 8 bases aligning to TRBD1. The CDR3 covers 13 residues. Trimming cost V 1 base and J 10 bases; bases outside gene matches: 3. Germline V gives CDR1 LGHNA, CDR2 YNFKEQ. The DNA for the CDR3 is TGTGCCAGCAGCCAAGCCCGGGACAGGGAGCAGTTCTTC. Its translation is CASSQARDREQFF.

The rearrangement links TRBV3-1 to TRBJ1-5, with D possibly matching TRBD1 (6 bases). This CDR3 region has 14 residues. V was shortened by 2 bases and J by 1 base, with 6 bases between the two germline ends. Looked up from germline, CDR1 is LGHDT and CDR2 is YNNKEL (reference sequence). The CDR3 region has the DNA TGTGCCAGCAGCCAAACAGGGAGCAATCAGCCCCAGCATTTT. Encoded protein: CASSQTGSNQPQHF.

V is TRBV28 and J is TRBJ2-5; TRBD1 might be the D (6 bases). The CDR3 covers 12 residues. V lost 7 bases and J lost 6, with 12 bases in between. In germline, CDR1 is MDHEN, CDR2 SYDVKM. CDR3 protein: CASKQGRQTQYF. The CDR3 DNA reads as TGTGCCAGCAAACAGGGCAGGCAGACCCAGTACTTC.

The J gene is TRBJ2-3, the V gene TRBV12-3 or TRBV12-4; 7 positions agree with TRBD2. Losses at the gene ends were 6 bases for V and 3 bases for J; bases not matched to a gene: 3. This CDR3 contains 13 residues. CDR3 residues: CASRRERTDTQYF. The CDR3 DNA sequence: TGTGCCAGCAGGCGGGAGAGGACAGATACGCAGTATTTT.

This chain connects TRBV29-1 to TRBJ2-1, with TRBD2 identical over 12 bases. The trim removed 3 bases at V and 6 bases at J, leaving 9 bases unmatched. Germline V lookup: CDR1 SQVTM, CDR2 ANQGSEA. The CDR3 covers 16 residues. CDR3 protein: CSVESSGRGEVNEQFF. In nucleotides, the CDR3 is TGCAGCGTTGAGTCTAGCGGGAGGGGAGAAGTCAATGAGCAGTTCTTC.

This clonotype was seen once. The rearrangement links TRBV7-9 to TRBJ2-5; TRBD1 aligns across 9 bases. In germline, CDR1 is SEHNR, CDR2 FQNEAQ (reference sequence). The CDR3 is made up of 18 amino acids. The ends lost 2 bases at V and 4 bases at J; junction bases unmatched: 14. The CDR3 here is CASSLTIVGTGNSETQYF. The CDR3 nucleotides are TGTGCCAGCAGCTTAACAATAGTTGGGACAGGGAATTCAGAGACCCAGTACTTC.

This clonotype was counted only a few times. The chain uses TRBV6-5 and TRBJ1-2; tentatively, D is TRBD1 (5 bases). The CDR3 covers 14 residues. Trimming cost V 11 bases and J 8 bases, with 24 bases left between them. The germline V gene encodes CDR1 MNHEY and CDR2 SVGAGI. DNA of the CDR3: TGTGCCTCCCACAACGGGGGTGGCCCGGGGGGCTACACCTTC. Translated, it gives CASHNGGGPGGYTF.

This clonotype was observed a few times. The chain carries TRBV7-3 and TRBJ2-1; D unclear. Germline-derived CDR1 and CDR2 are SGHTA and FQGTGA. V was shortened by 5 bases and J by 5 bases, with 16 bases between the two germline ends. The CDR3 is 15 residues long. The CDR3 DNA is TGTGCCAGCAGCCCAGTACTGGGTGCGGACAATGAGCAGTTCTTC. Encoded protein: CASSPVLGADNEQFF.

In its sample, this clonotype was seen a few times. V is TRBV18 and J is TRBJ2-7, with D possibly being TRBD1 or TRBD2 (6 bases each). CDR1 is KGHSH, CDR2 LQKENI, per germline. V lost 2 bases, J lost 0 bases, and 11 bases lay in between. This CDR3 has 15 residues. DNA for the CDR3: TGTGCCAGCTCACCATCGCGGGACACCTCCTACGAGCAGTACTTC. Protein sequence: CASSPSRDTSYEQYF.

This clonotype was detected only a few times. V usage is TRBV24-1 and J usage is TRBJ1-5; the D gene is possibly TRBD1 (6 bases). CDR1 and CDR2 (germline): KGHDR, SFDVKD. V was cut by 7 bases and J by 6 bases, with 15 bases left in between. The CDR3 length is 14 residues. The CDR3 region has the DNA TGTGCCACCAGCGAGGGGACACCGGGTCAGCCCCAGCATTTT. Translating it yields CATSEGTPGQPQHF.

The rearrangement uses TRBV20-1 and TRBJ2-6, with D perhaps TRBD2 (6 bases). The V end was cut by 5 bases, the J end by 0 bases, with 14 bases between. CDR1 and CDR2 from the germline V gene are DFQATT and SNEGSKA (reference sequence). The CDR3 is 16 residues long. CDR3 bases: TGCAGTGCTTACGGGACTGACTACTCTGGGGCCAACGTCCTGACTTTC. It codes for CSAYGTDYSGANVLTF.

This clonotype was seen just once. This chain connects TRBV5-5 to TRBJ2-5; D gene unclear. The CDR3 length is 14 residues. With 4 bases removed from V and 2 bases from J, the gap between germline ends came to 12 bases. The germline CDR1 and CDR2 sequences are SGHKS and YYEKEE (reference sequence). The CDR3 region is CASSHTTVQETQYF. The CDR3 nucleotides read TGTGCCAGCAGCCACACAACCGTTCAAGAGACCCAGTACTTC.

The CDR3 nucleotides are TGTGCCAGCAGTTTATCAGGCCAGGGACACTACGAGCAGTACTTC. This sequence encodes CASSLSGQGHYEQYF. The gene calls are TRBV27 and TRBJ2-7; D might be TRBD1 (6 bases). The CDR3 is 15 amino acids. Per germline, CDR1 MNHEY and CDR2 SMNVEV (reference sequence). The V gene lost 0 bases and the J gene lost 3 bases, with 12 bases spanning the gap.

V and J are TRBV4-1 and TRBJ2-7, with D perhaps TRBD1 (6 bases). The germline CDR1 and CDR2 sequences are MGHRA and YSYEKL. There are 16 residues in the CDR3. V lost 5 bases, J lost 1 base, and 18 bases lay in between. CDR3 bases: TGCGCCAGCAGCTTCCTCCACGGGACAACATCCTACGAGCAGTACTTC. Translated: CASSFLHGTTSYEQYF.

There are a few counts of this clonotype. The rearrangement links TRBV2 to TRBJ1-2; perhaps TRBD1 as D (6 bases). V lost 5 bases and J lost 6, with 13 bases in between. CDR3 length equals 13 residues. CDR1 and CDR2 from the germline V gene are SNHLY and FYNNEI. Written as DNA, the CDR3 is TGTGCCAGCAGTAGGGAGAACAGGGATGGCTACACCTTC. As protein: CASSRENRDGYTF.

The rearrangement links TRBV9 to TRBJ2-1, with 13 bases matching TRBD2. This CDR3 is built from 17 residues. The J segment lost 8 bases and the V segment lost 4 bases, leaving 12 bases of the junction unmatched. CDR1 SGDLS and CDR2 YYNGEE come from the germline V gene. The CDR3 DNA reads as TGTGCCAGCAGCAAAGCCCCGGGACTAGCGGGAAGTCATGAGCAGTTCTTC. Translating gives CASSKAPGLAGSHEQFF.

This clonotype was recorded a few times. The chain joins TRBV4-1 to TRBJ2-1, with D perhaps assigned TRBD1 or TRBD2 (5 bases each). Trimming removed 1 base at V and 4 bases at J, with 20 bases between. Germline CDR1 is MGHRA and CDR2 is YSYEKL. This CDR3 is 18 amino acids long. The CDR3 protein is CASSQGSRLAWGYNEQFF. The CDR3 nucleotides are TGCGCCAGCAGCCAAGGGAGTCGATTAGCATGGGGGTACAATGAGCAGTTCTTC.